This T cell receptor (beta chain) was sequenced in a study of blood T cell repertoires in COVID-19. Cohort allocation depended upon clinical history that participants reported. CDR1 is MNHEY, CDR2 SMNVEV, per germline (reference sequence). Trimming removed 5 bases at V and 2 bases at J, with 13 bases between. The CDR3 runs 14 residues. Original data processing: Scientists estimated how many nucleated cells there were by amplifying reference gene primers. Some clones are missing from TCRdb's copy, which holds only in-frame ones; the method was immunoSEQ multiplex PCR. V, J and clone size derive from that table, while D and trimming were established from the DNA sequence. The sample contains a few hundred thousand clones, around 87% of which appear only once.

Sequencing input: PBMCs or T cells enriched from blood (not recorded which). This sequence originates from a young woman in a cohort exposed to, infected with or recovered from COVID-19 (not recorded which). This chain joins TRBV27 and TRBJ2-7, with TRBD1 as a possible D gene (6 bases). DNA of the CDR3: TGTGCCAGCAGTCCCCGGACAGAGACCTACGAGCAGTACTTC. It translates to CASSPRTETYEQYF.